What follows are 5 T cell receptor beta chains derived from one specimen sequenced in a study of T cell repertoires in ileal Crohn's disease. The method was immunoSEQ multiplex PCR; TCRdb's version includes in-frame clones alone and lacks a portion of them. The table shows roughly 15,000 clones, with about 60% occurring only once. The sample comprised ileal tissue. These receptors were collected from an adult with Crohn's disease.

This clone was detected a few times. The J gene is TRBJ2-5, the V gene TRBV19; the match to TRBD2 covers 13 bases. CDR3 length: 18 residues. Trimming removed 3 bases from V and 5 bases from J; junction bases left unmatched: 12. Germline values: CDR1 LNHDA, CDR2 SQIVND (reference sequence). The CDR3 loop is CASSMGTSGTGVKETQYF. As DNA, the CDR3 is TGTGCCAGTAGTATGGGGACTAGCGGGACCGGGGTGAAGGAGACCCAGTACTTC. The whole variable domain, remainder taken from reference TRBV19 and TRBJ2-5, is DGGITQSPKYLFRKEGQNVTLSCEQNLNHDAMYWYRQDPGQGLRLIYYSQIVNDFQKGDIAEGYSVSREKKESFPLTVTSAQKNPTAFYLCASSMGTSGTGVKETQYFGPGTRLLVL.

The DNA of the CDR3 is TGTGCCAGCAGTTCACACGGGTATGGCTACACCTTC. Translation gives CASSSHGYGYTF. The chain combines TRBV28 with TRBJ1-2; D is ambiguous. Deletions cut 4 bases from V and 5 bases from J, with 8 bases between. This CDR3 contains 12 residues. The V gene's germline CDR1 is MDHEN and CDR2 SYDVKM.

The chain couples TRBV29-1 to TRBJ2-1; 7 bases map to TRBD2. V was clipped by 4 bases and J by 3 bases; unmatched bases: 3. Germline CDR1 reads SQVTM; CDR2 reads ANQGSEA. The CDR3 has 13 residues. The CDR3 loop is CSVGGRDYNEQFF. For the CDR3, the DNA is TGCAGCGTTGGTGGGAGGGACTACAATGAGCAGTTCTTC.

V and J are TRBV2 and TRBJ1-2, with D unclear. The V gene's germline CDR1 is SNHLY and CDR2 FYNNEI. The V end was cut by 6 bases, the J end by 4 bases, with 15 bases between. This CDR3 is 14 amino acids long. The CDR3 sequence is CASRQSEAGYGYTF. The CDR3 nucleotides read TGTGCCAGCAGGCAGTCTGAGGCCGGCTATGGCTACACCTTC.

This chain joins TRBV29-1 and TRBJ2-2, with 11 bases fitting TRBD1. The CDR3 contains 15 residues. The J segment lost 7 bases and the V segment lost 5 bases, leaving 9 bases of the junction unmatched. Germline lookup yields CDR1 SQVTM and CDR2 ANQGSEA. The CDR3 bases are TGCAGCGTTTCCGCCTCCGGGACAGGGGGCGGGGAGCTGTTTTTT. This sequence encodes CSVSASGTGGGELFF.